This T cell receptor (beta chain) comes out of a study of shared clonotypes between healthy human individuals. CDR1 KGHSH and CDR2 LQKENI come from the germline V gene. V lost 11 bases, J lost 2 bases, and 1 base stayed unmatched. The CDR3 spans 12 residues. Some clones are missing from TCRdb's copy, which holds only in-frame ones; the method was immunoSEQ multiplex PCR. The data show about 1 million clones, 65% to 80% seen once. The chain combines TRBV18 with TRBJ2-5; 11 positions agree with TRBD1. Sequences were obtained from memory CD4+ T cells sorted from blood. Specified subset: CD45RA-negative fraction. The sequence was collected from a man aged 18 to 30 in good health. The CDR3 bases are TGTGCCGGGACAGGGGGACAAGAGACCCAGTACTTC. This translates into CAGTGGQETQYF.